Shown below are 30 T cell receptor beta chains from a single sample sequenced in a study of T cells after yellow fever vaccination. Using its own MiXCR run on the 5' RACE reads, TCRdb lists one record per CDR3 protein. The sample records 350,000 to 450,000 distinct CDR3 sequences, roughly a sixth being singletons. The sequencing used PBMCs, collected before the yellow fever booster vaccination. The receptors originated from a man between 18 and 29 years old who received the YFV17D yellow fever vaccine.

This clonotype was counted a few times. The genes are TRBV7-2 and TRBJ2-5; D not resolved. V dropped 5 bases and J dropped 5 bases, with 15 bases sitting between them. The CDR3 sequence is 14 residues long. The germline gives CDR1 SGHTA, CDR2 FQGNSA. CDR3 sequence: CASSVGQPWETQYF. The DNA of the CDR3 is TGTGCCAGCAGCGTAGGCCAACCCTGGGAGACCCAGTACTTC.

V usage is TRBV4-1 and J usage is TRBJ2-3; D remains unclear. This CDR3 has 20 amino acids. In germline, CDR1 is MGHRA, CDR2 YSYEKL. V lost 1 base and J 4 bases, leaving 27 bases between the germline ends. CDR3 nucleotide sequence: TGCGCCAGCAGCCAAGTCATCAGGCGAAGGCTTTTCTTACCATCAGATACGCAGTATTTT. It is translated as CASSQVIRRRLFLPSDTQYF.

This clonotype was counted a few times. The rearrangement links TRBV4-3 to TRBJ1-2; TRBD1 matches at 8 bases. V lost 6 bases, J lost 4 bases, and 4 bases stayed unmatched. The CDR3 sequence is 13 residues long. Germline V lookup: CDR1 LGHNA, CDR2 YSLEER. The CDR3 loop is CASSFQGAYGYTF. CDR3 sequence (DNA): TGCGCCAGCAGTTTTCAGGGGGCCTATGGCTACACCTTC.

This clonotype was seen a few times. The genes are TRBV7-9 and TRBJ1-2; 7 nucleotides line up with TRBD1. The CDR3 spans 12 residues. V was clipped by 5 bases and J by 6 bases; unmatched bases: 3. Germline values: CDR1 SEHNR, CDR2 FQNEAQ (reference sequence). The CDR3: CASSRGLDGYTF. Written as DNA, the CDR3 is TGTGCCAGCAGCAGGGGGCTGGATGGCTACACCTTC.

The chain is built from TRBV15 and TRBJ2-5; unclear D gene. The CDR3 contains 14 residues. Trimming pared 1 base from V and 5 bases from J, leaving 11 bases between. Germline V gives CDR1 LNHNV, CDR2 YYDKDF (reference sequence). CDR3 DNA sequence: TGTGCCACCAGCAGAGCTTCCGCCTTGGAGACCCAGTACTTC. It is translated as CATSRASALETQYF. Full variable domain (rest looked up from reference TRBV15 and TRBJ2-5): DAMVIQNPRYQVTQFGKPVTLSCSQTLNHNVMYWYQQKSSQAPKLLFHYYDKDFNNEADTPDNFQSRRPNTSFCFLDIRSPGLGDTAMYLCATSRASALETQYFGPGTRLLVL.

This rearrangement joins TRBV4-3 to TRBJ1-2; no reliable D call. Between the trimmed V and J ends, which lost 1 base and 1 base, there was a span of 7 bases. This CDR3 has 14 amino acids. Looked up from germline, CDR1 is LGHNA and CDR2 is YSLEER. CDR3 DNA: TGCGCCAGCAGCCAAGTAGCCAGTAACTATGGCTACACCTTC. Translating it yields CASSQVASNYGYTF.

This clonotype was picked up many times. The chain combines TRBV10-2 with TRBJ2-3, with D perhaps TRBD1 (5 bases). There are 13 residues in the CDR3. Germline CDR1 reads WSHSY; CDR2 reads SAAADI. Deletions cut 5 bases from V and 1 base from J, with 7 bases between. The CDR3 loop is CASSTGGTDTQYF. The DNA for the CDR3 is TGCGCCAGCAGTACAGGCGGCACAGATACGCAGTATTTT.

The CDR3 loop is CASSPDREYNEQFF. The DNA of the CDR3 is TGTGCCAGCAGCCCGGACAGGGAGTACAATGAGCAGTTCTTC. This rearrangement joins TRBV7-3 to TRBJ2-1; 8 positions agree with TRBD1. The CDR3 covers 14 residues. Trimming took 5 bases from V and 4 from J; bases not matched to a gene: 4. Germline V gene lookup returns CDR1 SGHTA and CDR2 FQGTGA. The variable domain in full, with the rest retrieved from reference TRBV7-3 and TRBJ2-1, is GAGVSQTPSNKVTEKGKYVELRCDPISGHTALYWYRQSLGQGPEFLIYFQGTGAADDSGLPNDRFFAVRPEGSVSTLKIQRTERGDSAVYLCASSPDREYNEQFFGPGTRLTVL.

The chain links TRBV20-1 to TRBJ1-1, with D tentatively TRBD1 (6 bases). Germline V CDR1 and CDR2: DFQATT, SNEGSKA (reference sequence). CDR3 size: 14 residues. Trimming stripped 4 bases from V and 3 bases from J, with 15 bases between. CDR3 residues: CSATSDRSHTEAFF. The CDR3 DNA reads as TGCAGTGCTACCAGTGACAGGTCGCACACTGAAGCTTTCTTT.

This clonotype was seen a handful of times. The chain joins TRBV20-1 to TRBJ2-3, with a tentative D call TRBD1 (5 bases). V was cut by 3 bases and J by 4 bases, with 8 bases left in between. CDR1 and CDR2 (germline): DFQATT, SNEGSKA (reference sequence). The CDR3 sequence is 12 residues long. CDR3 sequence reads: CSARDTPDTQYF. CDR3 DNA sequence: TGCAGTGCTAGGGACACGCCAGATACGCAGTATTTT.

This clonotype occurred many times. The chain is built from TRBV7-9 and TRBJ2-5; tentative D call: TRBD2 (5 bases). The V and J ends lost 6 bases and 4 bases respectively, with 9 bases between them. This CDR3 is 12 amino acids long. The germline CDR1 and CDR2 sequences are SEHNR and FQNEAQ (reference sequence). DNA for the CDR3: TGTGCCAGCAGTCCCAGCGGAGAGACCCAGTACTTC. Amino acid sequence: CASSPSGETQYF.

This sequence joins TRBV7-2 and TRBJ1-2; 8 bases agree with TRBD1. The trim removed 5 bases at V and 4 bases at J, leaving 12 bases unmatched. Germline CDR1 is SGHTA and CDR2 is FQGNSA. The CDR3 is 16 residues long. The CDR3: CASSPDWDRRGYGYTF. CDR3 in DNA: TGTGCCAGCAGCCCGGACTGGGACAGGAGGGGCTATGGCTACACCTTC.

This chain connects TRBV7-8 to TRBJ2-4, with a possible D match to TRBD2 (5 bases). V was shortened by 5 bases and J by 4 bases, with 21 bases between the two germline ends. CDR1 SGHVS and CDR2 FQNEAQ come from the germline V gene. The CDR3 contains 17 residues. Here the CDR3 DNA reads TGTGCCAGCAGCCCCCAGCCGGGATCCGGTGTTAAAAACATTCAGTACTTC. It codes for CASSPQPGSGVKNIQYF.

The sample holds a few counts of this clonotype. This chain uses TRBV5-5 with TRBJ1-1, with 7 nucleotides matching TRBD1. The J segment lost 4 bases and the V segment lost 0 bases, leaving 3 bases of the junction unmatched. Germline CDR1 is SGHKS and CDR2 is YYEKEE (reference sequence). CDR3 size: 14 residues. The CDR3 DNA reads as TGTGCCAGCAGCTTGGTCGCAGGGGGCACTGAAGCTTTCTTT. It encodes CASSLVAGGTEAFF.

CDR3 coding DNA: TGCGCCAGCAGCCAACTCGGGGACGGCTACACCTTC. Translating gives CASSQLGDGYTF. The chain uses TRBV4-1 and TRBJ1-2; D perhaps matches TRBD1 (5 bases). The CDR3 runs 12 residues. Germline V gene lookup returns CDR1 MGHRA and CDR2 YSYEKL. V dropped 2 bases and J dropped 8 bases, with 9 bases sitting between them.

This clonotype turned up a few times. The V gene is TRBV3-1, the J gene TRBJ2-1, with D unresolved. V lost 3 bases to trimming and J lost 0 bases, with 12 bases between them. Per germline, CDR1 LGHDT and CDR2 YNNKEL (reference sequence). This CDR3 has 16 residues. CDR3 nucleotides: TGTGCCAGCAGCCATGCAGGCAGAAGCTCCTACAATGAGCAGTTCTTC. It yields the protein CASSHAGRSSYNEQFF.

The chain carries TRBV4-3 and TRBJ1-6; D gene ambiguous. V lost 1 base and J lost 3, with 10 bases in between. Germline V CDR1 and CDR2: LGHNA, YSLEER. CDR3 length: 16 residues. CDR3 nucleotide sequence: TGCGCCAGCAGCCAAGGTGTGCCACACTATAATTCACCCCTCCACTTT. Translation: CASSQGVPHYNSPLHF.

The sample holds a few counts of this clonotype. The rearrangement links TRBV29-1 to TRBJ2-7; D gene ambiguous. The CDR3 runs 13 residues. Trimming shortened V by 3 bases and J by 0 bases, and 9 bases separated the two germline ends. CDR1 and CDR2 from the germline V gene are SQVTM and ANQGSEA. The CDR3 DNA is TGCAGCGTTGATCACCCGGACTCCTACGAGCAGTACTTC. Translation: CSVDHPDSYEQYF.

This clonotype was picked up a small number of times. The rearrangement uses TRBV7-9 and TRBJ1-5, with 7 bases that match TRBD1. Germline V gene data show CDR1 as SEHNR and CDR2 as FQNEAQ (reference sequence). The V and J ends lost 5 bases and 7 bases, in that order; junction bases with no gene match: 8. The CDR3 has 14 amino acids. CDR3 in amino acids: CASSPGAGGQPQHF. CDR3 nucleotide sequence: TGTGCCAGCAGCCCAGGGGCAGGGGGACAGCCCCAGCATTTT.

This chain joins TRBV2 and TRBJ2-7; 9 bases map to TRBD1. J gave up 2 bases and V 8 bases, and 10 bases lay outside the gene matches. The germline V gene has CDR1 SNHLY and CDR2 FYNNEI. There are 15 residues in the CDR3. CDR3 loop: CASRSGTGRTYEQYV. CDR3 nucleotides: TGTGCCAGCCGCTCCGGGACAGGGAGGACCTACGAGCAGTACGTC.

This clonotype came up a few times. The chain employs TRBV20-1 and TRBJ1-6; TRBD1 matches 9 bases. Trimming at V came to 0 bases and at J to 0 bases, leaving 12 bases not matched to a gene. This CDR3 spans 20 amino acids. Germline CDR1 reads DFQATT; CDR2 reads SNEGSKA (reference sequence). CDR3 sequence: CSARDSDRGETRSYNSPLHF. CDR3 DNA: TGCAGTGCTAGAGATTCCGACAGGGGGGAAACCCGCTCCTATAATTCACCCCTCCACTTT.

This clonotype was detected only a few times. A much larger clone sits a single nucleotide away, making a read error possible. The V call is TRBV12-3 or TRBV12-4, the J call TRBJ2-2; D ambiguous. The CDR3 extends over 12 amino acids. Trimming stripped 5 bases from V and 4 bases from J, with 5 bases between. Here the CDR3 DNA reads TGTGCCAGCAGTCCAGTCACCGGGGAGCTGTTTTTT. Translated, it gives CASSPVTGELFF.

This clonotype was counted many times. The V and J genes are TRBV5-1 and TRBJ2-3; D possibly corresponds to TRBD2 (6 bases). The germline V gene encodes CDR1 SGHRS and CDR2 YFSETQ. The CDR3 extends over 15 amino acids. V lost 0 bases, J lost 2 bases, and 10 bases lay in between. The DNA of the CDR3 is TGCGCCAGCAGCTTGGGCGGGGCCCCCACAGATACGCAGTATTTT. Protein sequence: CASSLGGAPTDTQYF.

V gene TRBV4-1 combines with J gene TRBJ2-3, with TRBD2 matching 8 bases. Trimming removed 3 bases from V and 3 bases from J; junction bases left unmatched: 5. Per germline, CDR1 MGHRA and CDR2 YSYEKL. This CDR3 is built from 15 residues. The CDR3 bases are TGCGCCAGCAGCCAGTTGGGACTAGATACAGATACGCAGTATTTT. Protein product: CASSQLGLDTDTQYF.

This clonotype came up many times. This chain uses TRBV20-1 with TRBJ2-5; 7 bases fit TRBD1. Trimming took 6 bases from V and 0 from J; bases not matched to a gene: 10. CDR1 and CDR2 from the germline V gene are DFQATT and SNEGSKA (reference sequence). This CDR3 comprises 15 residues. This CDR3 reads CSAPATGWNQETQYF. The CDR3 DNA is TGCAGTGCGCCAGCGACAGGGTGGAACCAAGAGACCCAGTACTTC.

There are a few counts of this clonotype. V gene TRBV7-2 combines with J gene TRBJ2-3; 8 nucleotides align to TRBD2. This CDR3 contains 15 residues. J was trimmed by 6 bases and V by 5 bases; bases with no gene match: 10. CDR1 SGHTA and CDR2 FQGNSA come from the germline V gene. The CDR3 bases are TGTGCCAGCAGCCCGAAGCGGGGGCCCCGCGATACGCAGTATTTT. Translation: CASSPKRGPRDTQYF. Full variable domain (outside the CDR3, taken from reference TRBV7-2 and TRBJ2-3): GAGVSQSPSNKVTEKGKDVELRCDPISGHTALYWYRQSLGQGLEFLIYFQGNSAPDKSGLPSDRFSAERTGGSVSTLTIQRTQQEDSAVYLCASSPKRGPRDTQYFGPGTRLTVL.

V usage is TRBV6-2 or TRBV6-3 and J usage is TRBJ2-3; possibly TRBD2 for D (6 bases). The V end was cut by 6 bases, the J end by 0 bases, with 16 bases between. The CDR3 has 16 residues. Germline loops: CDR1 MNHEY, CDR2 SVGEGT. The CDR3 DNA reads TGTGCCAGCAGGCCTCATACCGGGACTAGCACAGATACGCAGTATTTT. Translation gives CASRPHTGTSTDTQYF.

The CDR3 loop reads CASSPGQFDNEQFF. The DNA of the CDR3 is TGTGCCAGCAGCCCGGGACAGTTCGACAATGAGCAGTTCTTC. The gene calls are TRBV12-3 or TRBV12-4 and TRBJ2-1; 7 bases are shared with TRBD1. The CDR3 has 14 amino acids. Unmatched junction bases numbered 7, after V lost 6 bases and J lost 5 bases.

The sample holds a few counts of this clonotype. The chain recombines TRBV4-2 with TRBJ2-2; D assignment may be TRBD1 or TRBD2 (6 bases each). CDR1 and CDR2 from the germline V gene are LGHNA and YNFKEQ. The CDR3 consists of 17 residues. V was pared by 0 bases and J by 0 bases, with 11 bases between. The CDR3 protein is CASSQEGGLANTGELFF. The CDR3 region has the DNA TGTGCCAGCAGCCAAGAAGGGGGGCTAGCGAACACCGGGGAGCTGTTTTTT.

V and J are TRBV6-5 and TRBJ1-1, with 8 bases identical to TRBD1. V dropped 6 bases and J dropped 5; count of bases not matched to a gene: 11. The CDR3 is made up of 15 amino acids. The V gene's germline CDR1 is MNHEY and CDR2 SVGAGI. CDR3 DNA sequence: TGTGCCAGCAGGACCACCAGGACAGGGAGGACTGAAGCTTTCTTT. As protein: CASRTTRTGRTEAFF.